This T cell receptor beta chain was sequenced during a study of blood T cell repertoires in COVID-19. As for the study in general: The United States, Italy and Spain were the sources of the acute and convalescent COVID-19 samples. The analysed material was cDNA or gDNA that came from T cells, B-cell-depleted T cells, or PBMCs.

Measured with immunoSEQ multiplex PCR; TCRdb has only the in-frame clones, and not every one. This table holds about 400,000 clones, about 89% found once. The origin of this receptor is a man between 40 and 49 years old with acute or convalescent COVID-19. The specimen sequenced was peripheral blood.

CDR3 bases: TGCGCCAGCAGCCAACCTGGGATCGGGGGGGCGAACACCGGGGAGCTGTTTTTT. It is translated as CASSQPGIGGANTGELFF. The rearrangement links TRBV4-1 to TRBJ2-2, with 8 bases lining up with TRBD2. Germline V gives CDR1 MGHRA, CDR2 YSYEKL. The CDR3 contains 18 residues. The J segment lost 0 bases and the V segment lost 2 bases, leaving 8 bases of the junction unmatched.